This T cell receptor beta chain was sequenced in a study of T-cell reconstitution after alpha-beta-depleted transplantation in children. Researchers prepared the TCRbeta library using unique molecular identifiers, the study reports. Each CDR3 protein is one row after TCRdb ran MiXCR on the PCR reads. The repertoire consists of 540,000 or so distinct CDR3 sequences, with more than 20% occurring once and the leading ten covering about 14%. Study-wide results and limits: Counts and diversity of T cells one year after transplant came mostly from newly produced T cells.

Only a few counts were recorded for this clonotype. Its specificity is not known. CDR1 is SGHTA and CDR2 is FQGTGA in the germline V gene. The CDR3 spans 18 residues. V lost 0 bases to trimming and J lost 4 bases, with 19 bases between them. Specimen: PBMCs, mostly from graft donor cells, collected 360 days after TCRalphabeta/CD19-depleted stem cell transplant. The sequence came from a boy in the first two years of life who had a stem cell transplant for acute myeloid leukemia, so the T cells may come from the graft donor. This chain joins TRBV7-3 and TRBJ2-1; D not resolved. The CDR3 DNA reads as TGTGCCAGCAGCTTAACCCCAAAGACGTACGTGGGATACAATGAGCAGTTCTTC. Translation gives CASSLTPKTYVGYNEQFF.